This T cell receptor beta chain came from a study of T cells in Graves' hyperthyroidism and ophthalmopathy. Overall study results and limits: Stable hyperthyroidism and ophthalmopathy were separated using 13 V-J signatures.

CDR3 length equals 16 residues. Germline-derived CDR1 and CDR2 are LNHDA and SQIVND (reference sequence). The V segment lost 3 bases and the J segment 8 bases; nucleotides outside the gene matches: 5. TCR beta CDR3 regions were amplified from RNA. In the first-round RT-PCR of the TCR CDR3, the HTBI primer set was used. TCRdb processed the multiplex PCR reads anew with MiXCR; each CDR3 protein has one entry. Of roughly 500,000 distinct CDR3 sequences detected, 15% to 20% appear once; the ten largest clones hold 25% to 30%. Remarks on this clonotype: Its specificity is unknown.

Clinical symptoms, serum thyroxine and TRAb, thyroid ultrasound and orbital computed tomography together formed the diagnostic basis. The sequenced sample was blood. The receptor comes from a woman younger than 45 with Graves' ophthalmopathy. The chain uses TRBV19 and TRBJ2-1; 15 bases agree with TRBD2. The CDR3 DNA is TGTGCCAGTAGTATCGGACTAGCGGGAGGGGTCCATGAGCAGTTCTTC. Protein product: CASSIGLAGGVHEQFF. Supplemented by reference TRBV19 and TRBJ2-1, the full variable domain reads DGGITQSPKYLFRKEGQNVTLSCEQNLNHDAMYWYRQDPGQGLRLIYYSQIVNDFQKGDIAEGYSVSREKKESFPLTVTSAQKNPTAFYLCASSIGLAGGVHEQFFGPGTRLTVL.